The 17 T cell receptor beta chains reported below all come from one sample, sequenced in a study of molecular identifiers for immune sequencing clone quantification. Using its own MiXCR run on the PCR reads, TCRdb lists one record per CDR3 protein. The sample holds around 480,000 distinct CDR3 sequences, around 23% seen once. Sequencing was done on a sample of naive CD8+ T cells from blood, with Jurkat cell RNA spiked in. Subset denoted: FACS-sorted CD8+CD4-CCR7+CD45RA+ naive T cells. The receptors stem from a human donor in good health. Some libraries in this study had Jurkat cell RNA spiked in.

This clonotype was counted between two and nine times. The rearrangement uses TRBV15 and TRBJ2-7, with D uncertain. CDR3 length equals 14 residues. The germline V gene has CDR1 LNHNV and CDR2 YYDKDF (reference sequence). The germline V and J ends were trimmed by 0 bases and 1 base, with 7 bases remaining between them. DNA for the CDR3: TGTGCCACCAGCAGAGAACAGTATTCCTACGAGCAGTACTTC. Translation: CATSREQYSYEQYF.

CDR3 DNA sequence: TGTGCCAGCAGTTCGGGACTAGCGCCTCCGGGGCAGTACTTC. This encodes CASSSGLAPPGQYF. V usage is TRBV27 and J usage is TRBJ2-7, with TRBD2 matching 10 bases. The CDR3 extends over 14 amino acids. V shed 4 bases, J shed 9 bases, and the junction held 9 bases outside the gene matches. The germline gives CDR1 MNHEY, CDR2 SMNVEV (reference sequence).

This chain links TRBV19 with TRBJ1-4; D is unresolved. Trimming removed 8 bases from V and 8 bases from J, with 15 bases in between. In germline, CDR1 is LNHDA, CDR2 SQIVND (reference sequence). The CDR3 spans 13 residues. The DNA for the CDR3 is TGTGCCAGTCGGAGGGCAGGAGAGGAAAAACTGTTTTTT. Its translation is CASRRAGEEKLFF.

The chain joins TRBV29-1 to TRBJ2-2; D uncertain. CDR1 and CDR2 from the germline V gene are SQVTM and ANQGSEA. The CDR3 is 10 residues long. V lost 4 bases and J 6 bases, leaving 3 bases between the germline ends. The CDR3 DNA is TGCAGCGTTGTGCCCGGGGAGCTGTTTTTT. It yields the protein CSVVPGELFF.

The J gene is TRBJ2-3, the V gene TRBV4-3; D is perhaps TRBD2 (7 bases). Trimming took 0 bases from V and 6 from J, leaving 19 bases between them. The germline gives CDR1 LGHNA, CDR2 YSLEER. The CDR3 sequence is 17 residues long. The CDR3 sequence: CASSQDVGGGPADTQYF. CDR3 in DNA: TGCGCCAGCAGCCAAGATGTAGGGGGGGGGCCGGCTGATACGCAGTATTTT.

About this clonotype: Compared with germline, one end of the junction differs, possibly owing to a read error. The V gene is TRBV12-3 or TRBV12-4, the J gene TRBJ2-5; possibly TRBD1 for D (5 bases). This CDR3 is 16 amino acids long. CDR3 loop: CASSSPMTDLQEPQYF. The CDR3 bases are TGTGCCAGCAGTTCGCCGATGACAGACCTCCAAGAGCCCCAGTACTTC.

This clonotype was seen ten or more times. The V and J genes are TRBV29-1 and TRBJ2-6; no clear D. Germline-derived CDR1 and CDR2 are SQVTM and ANQGSEA. The CDR3 covers 18 residues. Trimming shortened V by 7 bases and J by 0 bases, and 22 bases separated the two germline ends. The CDR3 nucleotides are TGCAGCGCCGTTCCCTCGGGCAGCCGATCCTCTGGGGCCAACGTCCTGACTTTC. This codes for CSAVPSGSRSSGANVLTF. Together with reference TRBV29-1 and TRBJ2-6, the CDR3 gives the full variable domain: SAVISQKPSRDICQRGTSLTIQCQVDSQVTMMFWYRQQPGQSLTLIATANQGSEATYESGFVIDKFPISRPNLTFSTLTVSNMSPEDSSIYLCSAVPSGSRSSGANVLTFGAGSRLTVL.

The chain is built from TRBV7-6 and TRBJ2-2, with 10 bases identical to TRBD2. CDR3 size: 16 residues. In germline, CDR1 is SGHVS, CDR2 FNYEAQ. The junction had 4 bases not matched to a gene; V was cut back by 5 bases and J by 1 base. DNA for the CDR3: TGTGCCAGCAGCCCTCGGACTAGCGGGAACACCGGGGAGCTGTTTTTT. Its protein is CASSPRTSGNTGELFF.

In regard to this clonotype: This is likely a read error, given that the CDR3 carries no conserved phenylalanine or tryptophan at its end. CDR3 nucleotides: TGTGCCAGCCGCCCTGGGGGCGGCGAGCAGTACCTC. This encodes CASRPGGGEQYL. The chain has TRBV19 and TRBJ2-7; tentatively, D is TRBD1 (6 bases). Germline-derived CDR1 and CDR2 are LNHDA and SQIVND (reference sequence). Trimming removed 9 bases at V and 6 bases at J, with 15 bases between. CDR3 length: 12 amino acids.

This clonotype was seen ten or more times. This chain joins TRBV19 and TRBJ2-2; possible D gene TRBD1, 5 bases. V was pared by 3 bases and J by 5 bases, with 7 bases between. The CDR3 has 13 residues. In germline, CDR1 is LNHDA, CDR2 SQIVND (reference sequence). CDR3 sequence: CASSIAGTGELFF. DNA for the CDR3: TGTGCCAGTAGTATTGCAGGGACCGGGGAGCTGTTTTTT. Based on the CDR3 plus reference TRBV19 and TRBJ2-2, the full variable domain is DGGITQSPKYLFRKEGQNVTLSCEQNLNHDAMYWYRQDPGQGLRLIYYSQIVNDFQKGDIAEGYSVSREKKESFPLTVTSAQKNPTAFYLCASSIAGTGELFFGEGSRLTVL.

About this clonotype itself: A much bigger clone sits one base away, suggesting this may be a read error. This chain connects TRBV3-1 to TRBJ1-1, with 10 nucleotides matching TRBD1. Trimming at V came to 3 bases and at J to 6 bases, leaving 7 bases not matched to a gene. CDR3 size: 15 residues. Germline V gene lookup returns CDR1 LGHDT and CDR2 YNNKEL (reference sequence). The CDR3 here is CASSHGDRGGAEAFF. The CDR3 nucleotides read TGTGCCAGCAGCCATGGGGACAGGGGCGGCGCTGAAGCTTTCTTT. The variable domain in full, with the rest retrieved from reference TRBV3-1 and TRBJ1-1, is DTAVSQTPKYLVTQMGNDKSIKCEQNLGHDTMYWYKQDSKKFLKIMFSYNNKELIINETVPNRFSPKSPDKAHLNLHINSLELGDSAVYFCASSHGDRGGAEAFFGQGTRLTVV.

In this sample, this clonotype turned up a few times. The genes are TRBV11-2 and TRBJ2-1; 8 bases are shared with TRBD2. Germline trimming cut 1 base from V and 9 bases from J; bases unmatched to any gene: 8. The CDR3 has 15 residues. Germline CDR1 is SGHAT and CDR2 is FQNNGV. This CDR3 reads CASSLGRGGLGEQFF. CDR3 nucleotides: TGTGCCAGCAGCTTAGGCCGGGGGGGCCTCGGTGAGCAGTTCTTC. The variable domain in full, with the rest retrieved from reference TRBV11-2 and TRBJ2-1, is EAGVAQSPRYKIIEKRQSVAFWCNPISGHATLYWYQQILGQGPKLLIQFQNNGVVDDSQLPKDRFSAERLKGVDSTLKIQPAKLEDSAVYLCASSLGRGGLGEQFFGPGTRLTVL.

This rearrangement joins TRBV3-1 to TRBJ2-6; D possibly corresponds to TRBD2 (6 bases). Trimming cost V 3 bases and J 0 bases, with 18 bases left between them. The germline V gene has CDR1 LGHDT and CDR2 YNNKEL (reference sequence). The CDR3 totals 19 residues. The CDR3 is CASSQPLGTAGSGANVLTF. As DNA, the CDR3 is TGTGCCAGCAGCCAGCCCCTTGGGACTGCCGGCTCTGGGGCCAACGTCCTGACTTTC.

There are many counts of this clonotype. The chain joins TRBV12-5 to TRBJ2-7; D ambiguous. The CDR3 is made up of 12 amino acids. Trimming cost V 7 bases and J 1 base, with 8 bases left between them. The V gene's germline CDR1 is LGHNT and CDR2 FRNRAP. In DNA form, the CDR3 reads TGTGCTAGTGCCCTCGTGTCCTACGAGCAGTACTTC. Its translation: CASALVSYEQYF.

On this clonotype itself: It is likely a read error, because the conserved phenylalanine at the end of the CDR3 is missing. The gene calls are TRBV7-2 and TRBJ2-3, with 9 bases identical to TRBD2. The J segment lost 4 bases and the V segment lost 3 bases, leaving 11 bases of the junction unmatched. CDR3 size: 17 residues. The V gene's germline CDR1 is SGHTA and CDR2 FQGNSA. CDR3 amino acids: CASSLRGLAGRSDTQYL. CDR3 in DNA: TGTGCCAGCAGCTTGCGGGGTCTAGCGGGAAGGTCAGATACGCAGTATCTT.

CDR3 sequence (DNA): TGTGCCAGCAGTTACTCGACTGGGGCAGCTATGGTTGAAGCTTTCTTT. Its translation: CASSYSTGAAMVEAFF. The J gene is TRBJ1-1, the V gene TRBV6-2 or TRBV6-3; D possibly corresponds to TRBD1 (5 bases). Germline values: CDR1 MNHEY, CDR2 SVGEGT. V lost 0 bases to trimming and J lost 7 bases, with 18 bases between them. The CDR3 is made up of 16 amino acids.

In its sample, this clonotype was seen many times. The rearrangement uses TRBV13 and TRBJ1-4; D remains ambiguous. Germline V lookup: CDR1 PRHDT, CDR2 FYEKMQ (reference sequence). The CDR3 covers 15 residues. Trimming pared 2 bases from V and 5 bases from J, leaving 12 bases between. CDR3 residues: CASSLLMAANEKLFF. CDR3 DNA: TGTGCCAGCAGCTTACTTATGGCAGCCAATGAAAAACTGTTTTTT.